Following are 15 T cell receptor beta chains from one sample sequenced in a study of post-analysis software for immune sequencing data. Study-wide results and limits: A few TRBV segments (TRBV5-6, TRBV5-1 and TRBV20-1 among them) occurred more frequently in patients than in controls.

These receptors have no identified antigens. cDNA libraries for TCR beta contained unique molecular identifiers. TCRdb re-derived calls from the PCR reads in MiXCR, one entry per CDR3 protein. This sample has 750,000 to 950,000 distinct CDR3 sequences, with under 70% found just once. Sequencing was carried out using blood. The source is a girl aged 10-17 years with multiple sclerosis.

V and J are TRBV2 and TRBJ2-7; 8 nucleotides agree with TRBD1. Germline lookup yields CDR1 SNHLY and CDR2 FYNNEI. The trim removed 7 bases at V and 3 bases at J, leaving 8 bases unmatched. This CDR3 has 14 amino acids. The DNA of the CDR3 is TGTGCCAGCACTCCAGGGGACAGGAGCTACGAGCAGTACTTC. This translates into CASTPGDRSYEQYF.

The CDR3 sequence: CAISESASRTNGNYEQYF. The CDR3 DNA reads as TGTGCCATCAGTGAGTCGGCATCGAGGACTAACGGGAATTACGAGCAGTACTTC. The chain employs TRBV10-3 and TRBJ2-7; D is perhaps TRBD2 (6 bases). This CDR3 is 18 amino acids long. Germline V gene sequence: CDR1 ENHRY, CDR2 SYGVKD. Trimming stripped 0 bases from V and 4 bases from J, with 22 bases between.

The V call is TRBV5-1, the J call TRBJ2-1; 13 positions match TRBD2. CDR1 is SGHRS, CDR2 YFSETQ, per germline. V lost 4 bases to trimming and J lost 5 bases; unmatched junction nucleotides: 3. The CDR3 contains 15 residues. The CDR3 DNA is TGCGCCAGCAGCGTGGGACTAGCGGGGAACAATGAGCAGTTCTTC. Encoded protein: CASSVGLAGNNEQFF.

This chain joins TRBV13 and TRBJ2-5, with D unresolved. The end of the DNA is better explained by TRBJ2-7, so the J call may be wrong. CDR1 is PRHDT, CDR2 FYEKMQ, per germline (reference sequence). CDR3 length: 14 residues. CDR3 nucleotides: TGTGCCAGCAGCTTAGAATCCTCCCCCTACGAGCAGTACTTC. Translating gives CASSLESSPYEQYF.

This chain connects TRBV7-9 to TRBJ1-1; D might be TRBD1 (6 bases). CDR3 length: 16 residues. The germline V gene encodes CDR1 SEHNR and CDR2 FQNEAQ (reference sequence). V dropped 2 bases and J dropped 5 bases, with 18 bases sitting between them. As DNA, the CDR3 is TGTGCCAGCAGCTTAAGTGTCGGGGGGCTCAGGACTGAAGCTTTCTTT. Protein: CASSLSVGGLRTEAFF.

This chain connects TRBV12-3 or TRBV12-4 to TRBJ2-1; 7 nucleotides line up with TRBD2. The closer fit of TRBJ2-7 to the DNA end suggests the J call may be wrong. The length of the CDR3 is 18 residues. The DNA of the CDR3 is TGTGCCAGCAGTCCACCCGGCGGTAGCGGGCAATATTCCTACGAGCAGTACTTC. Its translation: CASSPPGGSGQYSYEQYF.

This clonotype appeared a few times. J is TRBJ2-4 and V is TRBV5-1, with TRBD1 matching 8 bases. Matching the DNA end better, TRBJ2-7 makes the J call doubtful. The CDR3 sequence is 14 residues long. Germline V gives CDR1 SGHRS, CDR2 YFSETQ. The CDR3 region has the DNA TGCGCCAGCAGCTTGATCGACAGGGGCTACGAGCAGTACTTC. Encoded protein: CASSLIDRGYEQYF.

The CDR3 reads CSAKWTGEGEQFF. Written as DNA, the CDR3 is TGCAGTGCTAAATGGACAGGGGAAGGCGAGCAGTTCTTC. This chain uses TRBV20-1 with TRBJ2-1; 9 nucleotides agree with TRBD1. Trimming took 4 bases from V and 10 from J; bases not matched to a gene: 8. This CDR3 spans 13 amino acids. Germline lookup yields CDR1 DFQATT and CDR2 SNEGSKA (reference sequence).

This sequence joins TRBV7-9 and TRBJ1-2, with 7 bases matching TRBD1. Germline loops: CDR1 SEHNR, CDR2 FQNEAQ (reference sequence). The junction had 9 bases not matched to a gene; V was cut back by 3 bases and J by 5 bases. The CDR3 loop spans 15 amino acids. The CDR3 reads CASSFSRDRVYGYTF. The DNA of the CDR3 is TGTGCCAGCAGCTTCTCCCGGGACAGAGTTTATGGCTACACCTTC.

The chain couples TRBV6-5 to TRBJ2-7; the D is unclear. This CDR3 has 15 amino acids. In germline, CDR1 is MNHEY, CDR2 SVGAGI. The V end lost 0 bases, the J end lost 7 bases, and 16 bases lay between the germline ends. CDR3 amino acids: CASSYSNKGNNEQYF. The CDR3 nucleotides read TGTGCCAGCAGTTACTCGAATAAGGGAAACAATGAGCAGTACTTC.

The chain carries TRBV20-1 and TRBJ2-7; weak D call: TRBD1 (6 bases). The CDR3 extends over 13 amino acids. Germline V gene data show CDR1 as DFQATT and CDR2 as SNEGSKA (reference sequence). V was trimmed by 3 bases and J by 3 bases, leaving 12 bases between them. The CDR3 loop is CSASSQGLYEQYF. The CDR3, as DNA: TGCAGTGCTAGTTCCCAGGGGCTCTACGAGCAGTACTTC.

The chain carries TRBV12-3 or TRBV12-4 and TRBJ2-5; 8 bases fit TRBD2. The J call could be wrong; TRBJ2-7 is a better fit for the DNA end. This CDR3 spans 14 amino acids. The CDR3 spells CASSLVSGGNEQYF. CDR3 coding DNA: TGTGCCAGCAGTTTAGTCTCGGGGGGGAACGAGCAGTACTTC.

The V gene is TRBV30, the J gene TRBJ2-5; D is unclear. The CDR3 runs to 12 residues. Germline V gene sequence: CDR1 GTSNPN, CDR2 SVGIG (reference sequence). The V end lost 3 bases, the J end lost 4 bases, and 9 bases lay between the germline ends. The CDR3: CAWRGLSETQYF. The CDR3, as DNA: TGTGCCTGGAGAGGGTTGTCAGAGACCCAGTACTTC.

The CDR3 DNA reads TGTGCCAGCAGCTGGGGACAGGGCAATGAGCAGTTCTTC. It codes for CASSWGQGNEQFF. The chain couples TRBV5-6 to TRBJ2-1; 9 nucleotides match TRBD1. Germline CDR1 and CDR2: SGHDT and YYEEEE. V was pared by 3 bases and J by 6 bases, with 1 base of the junction left unmatched. The CDR3 totals 13 residues.

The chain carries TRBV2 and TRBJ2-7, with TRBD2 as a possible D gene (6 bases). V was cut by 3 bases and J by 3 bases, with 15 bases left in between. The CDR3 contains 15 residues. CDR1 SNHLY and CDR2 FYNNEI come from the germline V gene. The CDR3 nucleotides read TGTGCCAGCAGTGACCGGACTATACGACTCTACGAGCAGTACTTC. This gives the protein CASSDRTIRLYEQYF.